The TCR beta chain described here comes from a study of multiple sclerosis patients with progressive multifocal leukoencephalopathy. Whole-study findings and limits: Findings may reflect JC virus infection or just general immunocompromise. In most PML patients, TRB repertoires appeared less diverse by entropy.

A word on this clone: The antigen is undetermined.

Regarding time point: about a year of natalizumab therapy. Trimming pared 6 bases from V and 4 bases from J, leaving 18 bases between. The germline CDR1 and CDR2 sequences are SEHNR and FQNEAQ (reference sequence). CDR3 length: 15 residues. Repertoires were generated with immunoSEQ multiplex PCR, while TCRdb's copy carries only in-frame clones and drops some. In the table there are tens of thousands of clones, 90% of which are singletons. The clonotype comes from a human donor with multiple sclerosis. J is TRBJ1-2 and V is TRBV7-9, with a weak D call TRBD1 (6 bases). The starting material was PBMCs, obtained from a patient treated with natalizumab. CDR3 residues: CASSLQGLGPYGYTF. Here the CDR3 DNA reads TGTGCCAGCAGTCTACAGGGCCTTGGGCCCTATGGCTACACCTTC.